Detailed here is one T cell receptor beta chain. This entry is derived from a study of blood T cell repertoires in COVID-19. Germline V gene sequence: CDR1 LGHNA, CDR2 YNFKEQ. V lost 0 bases to trimming and J lost 4 bases, with 10 bases between them. This CDR3 comprises 15 residues. Only in-frame clones appear in the TCRdb table, and some are missing; sequencing was by immunoSEQ multiplex PCR. The table has some 250,000 clones, 85% to 90% seen once. The sequenced sample was PBMCs or T cells enriched from blood (not recorded which). This clonotype was sampled from a man aged 18 to 29 who had recovered from COVID-19. V and J are TRBV4-2 and TRBJ1-5, with D hard to call. DNA for the CDR3: TGTGCCAGCAGCCAAGACTTGCCAGTTAATCAGCCCCAGCATTTT. Translation: CASSQDLPVNQPQHF.